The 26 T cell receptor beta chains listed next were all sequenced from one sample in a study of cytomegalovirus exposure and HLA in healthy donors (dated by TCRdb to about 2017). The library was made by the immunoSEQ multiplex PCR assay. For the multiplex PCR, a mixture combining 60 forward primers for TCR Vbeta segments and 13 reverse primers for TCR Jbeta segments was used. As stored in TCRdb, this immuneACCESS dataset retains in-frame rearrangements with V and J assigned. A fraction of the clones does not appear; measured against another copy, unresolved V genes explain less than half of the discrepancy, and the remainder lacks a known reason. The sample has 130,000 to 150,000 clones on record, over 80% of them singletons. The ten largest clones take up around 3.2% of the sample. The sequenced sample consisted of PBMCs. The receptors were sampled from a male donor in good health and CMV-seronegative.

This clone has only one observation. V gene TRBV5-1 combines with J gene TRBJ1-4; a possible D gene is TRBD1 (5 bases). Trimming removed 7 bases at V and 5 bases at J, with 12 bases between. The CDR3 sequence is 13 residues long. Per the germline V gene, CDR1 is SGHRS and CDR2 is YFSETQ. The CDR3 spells CASAWGGNEKLFF. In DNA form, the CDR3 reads TGCGCCAGCGCCTGGGGGGGGAATGAAAAACTGTTTTTT.

The CDR3 DNA reads as TGTGCCTCTAAAACCGGGACAGGGATCAATCAGCCCCAGCATTTT. It translates to CASKTGTGINQPQHF. V is TRBV19 and J is TRBJ1-5, with 9 positions matching TRBD1. Per the germline V gene, CDR1 is LNHDA and CDR2 is SQIVND (reference sequence). The CDR3 runs 15 residues. V lost 11 bases and J lost 3; bases outside the gene matches: 11.

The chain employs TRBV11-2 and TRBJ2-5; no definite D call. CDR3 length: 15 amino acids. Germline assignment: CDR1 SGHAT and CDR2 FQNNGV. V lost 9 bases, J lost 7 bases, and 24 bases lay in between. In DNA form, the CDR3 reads TGTGCCAGGATAAGTGGCGGTGATGGATGTAGGACCCAGTACTTC. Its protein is CARISGGDGCRTQYF. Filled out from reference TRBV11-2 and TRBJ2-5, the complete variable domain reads EAGVAQSPRYKIIEKRQSVAFWCNPISGHATLYWYQQILGQGPKLLIQFQNNGVVDDSQLPKDRFSAERLKGVDSTLKIQPAKLEDSAVYLCARISGGDGCRTQYFGPGTRLLVL.

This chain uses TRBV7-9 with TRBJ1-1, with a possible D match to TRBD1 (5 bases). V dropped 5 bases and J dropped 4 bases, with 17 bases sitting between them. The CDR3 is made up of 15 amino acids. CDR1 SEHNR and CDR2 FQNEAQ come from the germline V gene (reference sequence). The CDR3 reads CASSLFVGGGTEAFF. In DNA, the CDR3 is TGTGCCAGCAGCCTCTTCGTGGGGGGTGGCACTGAAGCTTTCTTT.

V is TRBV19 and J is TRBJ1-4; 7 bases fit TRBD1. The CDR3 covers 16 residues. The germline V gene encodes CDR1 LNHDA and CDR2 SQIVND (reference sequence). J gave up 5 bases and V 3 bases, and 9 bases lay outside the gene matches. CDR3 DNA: TGTGCCAGTAGTATCGGATCGGGGGACAGAAATGAAAAACTGTTTTTT. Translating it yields CASSIGSGDRNEKLFF.

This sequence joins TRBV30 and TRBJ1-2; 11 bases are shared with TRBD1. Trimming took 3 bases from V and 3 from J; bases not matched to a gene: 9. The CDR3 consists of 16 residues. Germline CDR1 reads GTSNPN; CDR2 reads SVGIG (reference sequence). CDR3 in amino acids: CAWSGYRDRGDYGYTF. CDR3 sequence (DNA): TGTGCCTGGAGCGGCTACCGGGACAGGGGGGACTATGGCTACACCTTC.

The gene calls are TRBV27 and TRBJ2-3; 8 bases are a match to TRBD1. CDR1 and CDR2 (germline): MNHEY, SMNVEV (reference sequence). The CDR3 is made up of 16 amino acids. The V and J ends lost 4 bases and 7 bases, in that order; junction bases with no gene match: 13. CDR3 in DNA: TGTGCCAGCAGTTCATACCGGACAGGGACGAGCTATACGCAGTATTTT. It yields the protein CASSSYRTGTSYTQYF.

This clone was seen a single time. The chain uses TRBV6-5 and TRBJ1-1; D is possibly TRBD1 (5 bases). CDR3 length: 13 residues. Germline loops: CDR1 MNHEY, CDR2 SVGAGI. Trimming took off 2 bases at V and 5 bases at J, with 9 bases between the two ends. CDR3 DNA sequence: TGTGCCAGCAGTTACGGGGCTGGGACTGAAGCTTTCTTT. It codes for CASSYGAGTEAFF.

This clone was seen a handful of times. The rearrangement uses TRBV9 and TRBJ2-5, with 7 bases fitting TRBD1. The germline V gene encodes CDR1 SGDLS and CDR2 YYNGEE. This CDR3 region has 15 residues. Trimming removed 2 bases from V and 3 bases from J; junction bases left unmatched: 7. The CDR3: CASSVSGTAKETQYF. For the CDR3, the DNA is TGTGCCAGCAGCGTGTCCGGGACAGCCAAAGAGACCCAGTACTTC.

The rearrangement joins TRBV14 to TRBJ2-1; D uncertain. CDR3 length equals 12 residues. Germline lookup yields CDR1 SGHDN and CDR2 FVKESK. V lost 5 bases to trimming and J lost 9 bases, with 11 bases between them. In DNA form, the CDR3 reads TGTGCCAGCAGCTTCCTCGGTCCTGAGCAGTTCTTC. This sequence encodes CASSFLGPEQFF.

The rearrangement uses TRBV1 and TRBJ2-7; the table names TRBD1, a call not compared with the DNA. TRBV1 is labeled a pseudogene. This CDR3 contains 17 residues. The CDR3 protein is CTSSQDSSQVSSYEQYF. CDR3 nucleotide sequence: TGCACCAGCAGCCAAGATTCTTCACAGGTCAGCTCCTACGAGCAGTACTTC.

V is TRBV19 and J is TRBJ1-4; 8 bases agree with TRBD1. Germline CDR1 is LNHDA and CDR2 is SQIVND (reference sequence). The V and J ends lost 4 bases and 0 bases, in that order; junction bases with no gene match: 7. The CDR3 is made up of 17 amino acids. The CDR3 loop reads CASSTGTGLATNEKLFF. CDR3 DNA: TGTGCCAGTAGTACCGGGACAGGCCTTGCAACTAATGAAAAACTGTTTTTT.

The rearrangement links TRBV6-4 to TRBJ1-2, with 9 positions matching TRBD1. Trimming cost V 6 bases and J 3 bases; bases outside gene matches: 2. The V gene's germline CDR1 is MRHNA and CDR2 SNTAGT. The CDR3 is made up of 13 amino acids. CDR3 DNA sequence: TGTGCCAGCAGGCGGACAGGGGACTATGGCTACACCTTC. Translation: CASRRTGDYGYTF.

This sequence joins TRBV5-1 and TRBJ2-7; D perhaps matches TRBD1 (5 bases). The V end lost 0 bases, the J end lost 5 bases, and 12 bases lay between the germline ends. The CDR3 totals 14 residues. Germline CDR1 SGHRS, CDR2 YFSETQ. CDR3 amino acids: CASSLDTGANEQYF. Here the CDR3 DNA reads TGCGCCAGCAGCTTGGATACAGGTGCCAACGAGCAGTACTTC.

Here the CDR3 DNA reads TGTGCCAGCTCACCTCTGGGGCAGGGGGACTACAATGAGCAGTTCTTC. Translation gives CASSPLGQGDYNEQFF. The chain combines TRBV18 with TRBJ2-1, with 7 nucleotides matching TRBD1. The length of the CDR3 is 16 residues. Looked up from germline, CDR1 is KGHSH and CDR2 is LQKENI. V dropped 3 bases and J dropped 3; count of bases not matched to a gene: 8.

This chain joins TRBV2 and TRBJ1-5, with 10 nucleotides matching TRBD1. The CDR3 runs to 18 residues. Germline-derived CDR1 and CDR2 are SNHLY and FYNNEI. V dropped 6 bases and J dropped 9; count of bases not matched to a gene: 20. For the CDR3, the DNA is TGTGCCAGCAGAGGCCCGGGACAGGGGTCTACCCTGCTCCGGCCCCAGCATTTT. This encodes CASRGPGQGSTLLRPQHF.

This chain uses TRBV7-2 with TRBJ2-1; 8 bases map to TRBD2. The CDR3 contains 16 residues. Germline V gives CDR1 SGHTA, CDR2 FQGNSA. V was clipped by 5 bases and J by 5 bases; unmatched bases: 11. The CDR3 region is CASSIIAGKSDNEQFF. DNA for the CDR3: TGTGCCAGCAGCATAATAGCGGGAAAAAGTGACAATGAGCAGTTCTTC.

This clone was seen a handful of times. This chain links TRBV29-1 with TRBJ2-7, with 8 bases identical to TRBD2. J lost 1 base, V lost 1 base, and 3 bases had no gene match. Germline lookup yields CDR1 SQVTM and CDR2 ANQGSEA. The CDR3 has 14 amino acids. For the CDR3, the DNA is TGCAGCGTTGAAGTAGCGGGGCTGTCCTACGAGCAGTACTTC. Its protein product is CSVEVAGLSYEQYF.

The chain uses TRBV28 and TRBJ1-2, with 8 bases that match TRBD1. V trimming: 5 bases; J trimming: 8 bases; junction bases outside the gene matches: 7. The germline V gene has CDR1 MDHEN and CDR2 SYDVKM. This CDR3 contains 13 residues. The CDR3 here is CASSDRGAAGYTF. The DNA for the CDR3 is TGTGCCAGCAGTGACAGGGGAGCGGCGGGCTACACCTTC.

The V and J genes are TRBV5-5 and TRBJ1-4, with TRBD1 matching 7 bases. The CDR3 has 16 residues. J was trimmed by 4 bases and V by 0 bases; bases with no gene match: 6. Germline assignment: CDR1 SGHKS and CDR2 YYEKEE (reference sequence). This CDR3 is CASSLEGARVNEKLFF. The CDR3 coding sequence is TGTGCCAGCAGCTTGGAGGGGGCGCGGGTTAATGAAAAACTGTTTTTT.

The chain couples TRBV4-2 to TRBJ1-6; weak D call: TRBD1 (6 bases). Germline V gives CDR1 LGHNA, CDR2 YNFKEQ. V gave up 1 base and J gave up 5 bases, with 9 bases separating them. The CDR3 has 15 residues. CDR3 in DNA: TGTGCCAGCAGCCAAGCCCAGGGGAATAATTCACCCCTCCACTTT. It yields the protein CASSQAQGNNSPLHF.

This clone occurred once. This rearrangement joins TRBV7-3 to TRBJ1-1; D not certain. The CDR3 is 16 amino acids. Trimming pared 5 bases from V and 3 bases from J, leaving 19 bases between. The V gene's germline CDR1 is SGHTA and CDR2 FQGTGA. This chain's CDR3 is CASSPEDNSKYTEAFF. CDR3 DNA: TGTGCCAGCAGCCCTGAAGATAACAGTAAATACACTGAAGCTTTCTTT.

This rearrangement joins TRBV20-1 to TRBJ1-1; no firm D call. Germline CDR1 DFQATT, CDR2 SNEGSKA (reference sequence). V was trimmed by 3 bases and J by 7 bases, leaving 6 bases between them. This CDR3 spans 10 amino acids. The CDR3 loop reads CSASQIEAFF. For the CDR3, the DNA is TGCAGTGCTAGCCAGATTGAAGCTTTCTTT.

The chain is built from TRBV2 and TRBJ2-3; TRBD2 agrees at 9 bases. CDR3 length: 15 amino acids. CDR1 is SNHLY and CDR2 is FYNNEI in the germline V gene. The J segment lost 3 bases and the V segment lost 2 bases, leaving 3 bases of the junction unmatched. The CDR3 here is CASSERLAGTDTQYF. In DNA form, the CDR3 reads TGTGCCAGCAGTGAACGGCTAGCGGGAACAGATACGCAGTATTTT.

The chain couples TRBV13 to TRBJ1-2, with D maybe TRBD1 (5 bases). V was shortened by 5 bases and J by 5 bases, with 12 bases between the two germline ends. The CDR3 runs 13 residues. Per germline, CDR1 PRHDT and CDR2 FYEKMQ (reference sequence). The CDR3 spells CASSPTPGYGYTF. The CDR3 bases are TGTGCCAGCAGCCCCACTCCAGGGTATGGCTACACCTTC.

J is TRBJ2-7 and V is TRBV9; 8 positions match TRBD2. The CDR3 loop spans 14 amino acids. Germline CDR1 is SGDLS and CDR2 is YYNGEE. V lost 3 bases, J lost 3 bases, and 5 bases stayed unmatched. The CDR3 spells CASSGVAGSYEQYF. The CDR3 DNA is TGTGCCAGCAGCGGCGTAGCGGGGAGCTACGAGCAGTACTTC. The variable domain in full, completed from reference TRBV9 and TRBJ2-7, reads DSGVTQTPKHLITATGQRVTLRCSPRSGDLSVYWYQQSLDQGLQFLIQYYNGEERAKGNILERFSAQQFPDLHSELNLSSLELGDSALYFCASSGVAGSYEQYFGPGTRLTVT.